The next 2 T cell receptor beta chains were all read from a single sample in a study of blood T cell repertoires in COVID-19 (dated by TCRdb to about 2020). Library construction relied on the immunoSEQ multiplex PCR assay. TCRdb mirrors the immuneACCESS table, restricted to in-frame sequences. Some clones are absent from its copies; in checked studies, under half trace to an unresolved V gene, and the reason for the others is unknown. The sample records almost 55,000 clones, around 90% of which are singletons. Of the sample, around 3.2% is held by the ten largest clones. Material: peripheral blood. These TCRs come from a human donor in a cohort sampled during active COVID-19.

In nucleotides, the CDR3 is TGTGCCAGCAGTGAAGCCGGGACGGGGGGCTACGAGCAGTACTTC. Its translation: CASSEAGTGGYEQYF. The J gene is TRBJ2-7, the V gene TRBV25-1; 7 positions agree with TRBD2. Germline CDR1 MGHDK, CDR2 SYGVNS. Unmatched junction bases numbered 7, after V lost 2 bases and J lost 3 bases. The CDR3 extends over 15 amino acids.

The rearrangement uses TRBV5-1 and TRBJ2-7; TRBD1 matches at 7 bases. This CDR3 comprises 15 residues. CDR1 is SGHRS and CDR2 is YFSETQ in the germline V gene. The V gene end was trimmed by 1 base and the J gene end by 0 bases; junction bases not matched to a gene: 4. The CDR3 sequence is CASSLQTGSSYEQYF. The CDR3 DNA follows: TGCGCCAGCAGCTTGCAGACAGGGAGCTCCTACGAGCAGTACTTC.